The 32 T cell receptor beta chains presented below share a single source sample, sequenced in a study of cytomegalovirus exposure and HLA in healthy donors. Researchers ran the PCR with 60 Vbeta and 13 Jbeta primers. Repertoires were generated with immunoSEQ multiplex PCR, while TCRdb's copy carries only in-frame clones and drops some. The table has 130,000 or so clones, 75% to 80% seen once. Sample: PBMCs. The receptors shown here come from a female donor in good health and CMV-seronegative.

The rearrangement uses TRBV28 and TRBJ2-7, with 8 positions matching TRBD2. Germline lookup yields CDR1 MDHEN and CDR2 SYDVKM. CDR3 size: 16 residues. The V gene end was trimmed by 6 bases and the J gene end by 4 bases; junction bases not matched to a gene: 14. In DNA form, the CDR3 reads TGTGCCAGCAGCTTACCGGGAGGGACACTATTATACGAGCAGTACTTC. This gives the protein CASSLPGGTLLYEQYF.

The rearrangement uses TRBV5-6 and TRBJ2-7; tentative D call: TRBD2 (6 bases). The CDR3 sequence is 15 residues long. The V and J ends lost 4 bases and 7 bases respectively, with 21 bases between them. Germline V gives CDR1 SGHDT, CDR2 YYEEEE. The CDR3 DNA sequence: TGTGCCAGCAGCAGCGGAGGGGTCCTCCTGGGTGAGCAGTACTTC. Protein product: CASSSGGVLLGEQYF.

The chain combines TRBV9 with TRBJ1-4, with TRBD1 matching over 11 bases. Germline trimming cut 5 bases from V and 3 bases from J; bases unmatched to any gene: 12. This CDR3 spans 18 amino acids. Looked up from germline, CDR1 is SGDLS and CDR2 is YYNGEE. CDR3 region: CASSETGTGGLSNEKLFF. DNA of the CDR3: TGTGCCAGCAGTGAGACCGGGACAGGGGGTTTGTCTAATGAAAAACTGTTTTTT.

CDR3: CASSQVDKGETQYF. The CDR3 DNA is TGTGCCAGCAGCCAAGTCGACAAGGGGGAGACCCAGTACTTC. The gene calls are TRBV4-2 and TRBJ2-5; a weak D match, TRBD1 (5 bases). CDR1 and CDR2 from the germline V gene are LGHNA and YNFKEQ. Trimming removed 1 base from V and 5 bases from J, with 11 bases in between. The CDR3 sequence is 14 residues long.

J is TRBJ2-5 and V is TRBV29-1; TRBD2 agrees at 8 bases. The J call is doubtful: the DNA matches TRBJ2-7 better. Germline V gene data show CDR1 as SQVTM and CDR2 as ANQGSEA. The CDR3 length is 16 residues. The CDR3 DNA is TGCAGCGTCAAACTCCGGTCGGGGGGGGGACTAGGCGAGCAGTACTTC. Residues: CSVKLRSGGGLGEQYF.

The genes are TRBV5-1 and TRBJ2-1; 7 nucleotides align to TRBD1. CDR3 size: 16 residues. The germline V gene encodes CDR1 SGHRS and CDR2 YFSETQ. Losses at the gene ends were 4 bases for V and 2 bases for J; bases not matched to a gene: 9. The CDR3 is CASSPGQTLAYNEQFF. CDR3 bases: TGCGCCAGCAGCCCGGGACAGACCTTGGCCTACAATGAGCAGTTCTTC.

This sequence joins TRBV27 and TRBJ2-1, with D hard to call. Germline V gives CDR1 MNHEY, CDR2 SMNVEV (reference sequence). The ends were cut back, 6 bases at V and 7 bases at J, with 13 bases in the middle. CDR3 size: 13 residues. This CDR3 is CASSFLSVNEQFF. The CDR3 nucleotides read TGTGCCAGCAGCTTTCTTTCAGTTAATGAGCAGTTCTTC.

The chain couples TRBV7-9 to TRBJ1-6; 10 nucleotides match TRBD1. Germline V gene sequence: CDR1 SEHNR, CDR2 FQNEAQ (reference sequence). This CDR3 is built from 15 residues. After removal of 5 bases from V and 8 bases from J, the junction contained 6 bases not matched to a gene. CDR3 sequence reads: CASSLGDRGDSPLHF. CDR3 bases: TGTGCCAGCAGCCTGGGGGACAGGGGTGATTCACCCCTCCACTTT.

This clone has just one count. A read error may produce the germline difference seen at one junction end. The V and J genes are TRBV9 and TRBJ2-7; 10 bases match TRBD2. Germline CDR1 reads SGDLS; CDR2 reads YYNGEE. CDR3 length equals 16 residues. The CDR3, as DNA: TGTACCAGCAGCGTAGCCCCCCTAGCGGGAGTCTCCGAGCAGTACTTC. Its translation is CTSSVAPLAGVSEQYF.

The chain links TRBV5-1 to TRBJ2-1; D is possibly TRBD2 (7 bases). The germline V gene encodes CDR1 SGHRS and CDR2 YFSETQ. The CDR3 contains 15 residues. V shed 4 bases and J shed 5 bases, with 16 bases lying between them. The CDR3 coding sequence is TGCGCCAGCAGCCCAGCGGGACAACTACACAATGAGCAGTTCTTC. This encodes CASSPAGQLHNEQFF.

This chain joins TRBV18 and TRBJ1-2; the match to TRBD1 covers 7 bases. CDR1 is KGHSH, CDR2 LQKENI, per germline. Unmatched junction bases numbered 1, after V lost 3 bases and J lost 0 bases. This CDR3 spans 14 amino acids. CDR3 in DNA: TGTGCCAGCTCACCGGACAGGTCTAACTATGGCTACACCTTC. It is translated as CASSPDRSNYGYTF.

The chain is built from TRBV9 and TRBJ2-3; the match to TRBD2 covers 11 bases. Germline loops: CDR1 SGDLS, CDR2 YYNGEE. This CDR3 is built from 18 residues. V was pared by 0 bases and J by 1 base, with 7 bases of the junction left unmatched. The CDR3 region is CASSVGGTSGVGTDTQYF. DNA for the CDR3: TGTGCCAGCAGCGTAGGGGGGACTAGCGGAGTAGGCACAGATACGCAGTATTTT.

J is TRBJ1-4 and V is TRBV5-4, with TRBD1 matching 8 bases. J was trimmed by 10 bases and V by 4 bases; bases with no gene match: 12. Germline values: CDR1 SGHNT, CDR2 YYREEE (reference sequence). The CDR3 is 15 amino acids. CDR3 sequence reads: CASSPPTGETGKLFF. The DNA of the CDR3 is TGTGCCAGCAGCCCACCGACAGGGGAAACGGGAAAACTGTTTTTT.

This clone was found a few times. The chain combines TRBV25-1 with TRBJ2-3; no definite D call. Trimming removed 3 bases from V and 0 bases from J, with 4 bases in between. The CDR3 totals 13 residues. Germline lookup yields CDR1 MGHDK and CDR2 SYGVNS. The CDR3 protein is CASSDVSTDTQYF. CDR3 nucleotide sequence: TGTGCCAGCAGTGACGTTAGCACAGATACGCAGTATTTT.

This clone has more than one count but fewer than ten. This chain connects TRBV6-1 to TRBJ1-5; no clear D. Germline CDR1 is MNHNS and CDR2 is SASEGT. With 4 bases removed from V and 13 bases from J, the gap between germline ends came to 8 bases. The CDR3 is made up of 10 amino acids. The CDR3 coding sequence is TGTGCCAGCAGTGGGGGAGTTCAGCATTTT. It yields the protein CASSGGVQHF.

This clone appeared a few times. This specimen includes other DNA sequences encoding the same CDR3. The V gene is TRBV6-1, the J gene TRBJ1-2; 8 bases agree with TRBD1. V was pared by 6 bases and J by 3 bases, with 3 bases of the junction left unmatched. CDR3 length: 13 residues. CDR1 MNHNS and CDR2 SASEGT come from the germline V gene. CDR3 nucleotides: TGTGCCAGCAGCGAGACAGGGGACTATGGCTACACCTTC. It encodes CASSETGDYGYTF.

V gene TRBV4-1 combines with J gene TRBJ1-1; TRBD1 matches 7 bases. Germline assignment: CDR1 MGHRA and CDR2 YSYEKL. Trimming removed 6 bases from V and 1 base from J; junction bases left unmatched: 5. CDR3 length: 14 residues. CDR3 in DNA: TGCGCCAGCAGGGAGAGACAGGGGAACACTGAAGCTTTCTTT. Amino acid sequence: CASRERQGNTEAFF.

The rearrangement links TRBV7-9 to TRBJ2-3; the match to TRBD1 covers 8 bases. Germline CDR1 SEHNR, CDR2 FQNEAQ (reference sequence). Unmatched junction bases numbered 5, after V lost 5 bases and J lost 1 base. The CDR3 length is 15 residues. In nucleotides, the CDR3 is TGTGCCAGCAGCCTAGACAGGGGTCGCACAGATACGCAGTATTTT. Amino acid sequence: CASSLDRGRTDTQYF.

This chain connects TRBV13 to TRBJ2-7, with TRBD2 matching 11 bases. Germline V CDR1 and CDR2: PRHDT, FYEKMQ (reference sequence). With V trimmed by 3 bases and J by 4 bases, 2 bases remained unmatched. CDR3 length equals 14 residues. CDR3 DNA: TGTGCCAGCAGCTTTAGCGGGAGGGCTTACGAGCAGTACTTC. Residues: CASSFSGRAYEQYF.

This chain joins TRBV28 and TRBJ2-1; maybe TRBD1 (6 bases). V dropped 4 bases and J dropped 6 bases, with 16 bases sitting between them. Germline V lookup: CDR1 MDHEN, CDR2 SYDVKM. This CDR3 comprises 15 residues. The chain's CDR3 is CASSSPDSRVNEQFF. CDR3 coding DNA: TGTGCCAGCAGTTCTCCGGACAGTCGCGTCAATGAGCAGTTCTTC.

The chain recombines TRBV15 with TRBJ2-7, with 9 bases identical to TRBD1. Trimming cost V 4 bases and J 3 bases; bases outside gene matches: 4. CDR3 size: 14 residues. Germline V CDR1 and CDR2: LNHNV, YYDKDF (reference sequence). CDR3 nucleotides: TGTGCCACCAGCACCAGGACAGGGGTCTACGAGCAGTACTTC. Protein: CATSTRTGVYEQYF.

This clone was seen a few times. The V call is TRBV5-1, the J call TRBJ1-1, with TRBD1 matching over 11 bases. Germline CDR1 SGHRS, CDR2 YFSETQ. The J segment lost 4 bases and the V segment lost 1 base, leaving 6 bases of the junction unmatched. This CDR3 comprises 16 residues. The CDR3 sequence: CASSLSTGTGGTEAFF. The CDR3 DNA sequence: TGCGCCAGCAGCTTGAGCACCGGGACAGGGGGCACTGAAGCTTTCTTT.

The J gene is TRBJ1-1, the V gene TRBV12-5; 7 nucleotides match TRBD1. The germline V gene encodes CDR1 LGHNT and CDR2 FRNRAP. J gave up 5 bases and V 1 base, and 4 bases lay outside the gene matches. The CDR3 length is 14 residues. The CDR3 nucleotides read TGTGCTAGTGGTTTGGAAGGGGGCTTGACTGAAGCTTTCTTT. Translation gives CASGLEGGLTEAFF.

This clone was recorded a few times. The gene calls are TRBV6-5 and TRBJ1-2; possible D gene TRBD1, 6 bases. Between the trimmed V and J ends, which lost 0 bases and 8 bases, there was a span of 16 bases. CDR3 length: 15 residues. Germline V gene sequence: CDR1 MNHEY, CDR2 SVGAGI. Here the CDR3 DNA reads TGTGCCAGCAGTTACTCCCCTGAAGGGGGGGACGGCTACACCTTC. Translating it yields CASSYSPEGGDGYTF.

The V and J genes are TRBV9 and TRBJ1-1; D is undetermined. This CDR3 contains 13 residues. Trimming shortened V by 0 bases and J by 5 bases, and 8 bases separated the two germline ends. Germline V gene data show CDR1 as SGDLS and CDR2 as YYNGEE. CDR3 DNA sequence: TGTGCCAGCAGCGTAGCCCCGAGGACTGAAGCTTTCTTT. It is translated as CASSVAPRTEAFF. Based on the CDR3 plus reference TRBV9 and TRBJ1-1, the full variable domain is DSGVTQTPKHLITATGQRVTLRCSPRSGDLSVYWYQQSLDQGLQFLIQYYNGEERAKGNILERFSAQQFPDLHSELNLSSLELGDSALYFCASSVAPRTEAFFGQGTRLTVV.

J is TRBJ1-2 and V is TRBV2; tentative D call: TRBD1 (6 bases). Per germline, CDR1 SNHLY and CDR2 FYNNEI. The CDR3 covers 14 residues. V was trimmed by 6 bases and J by 4 bases, leaving 15 bases between them. The CDR3 bases are TGTGCCAGCAGGTCGGAGACAGGCTTCTATGGCTACACCTTC. It codes for CASRSETGFYGYTF.

This clone was seen a few times. The rearrangement links TRBV25-1 to TRBJ1-4; D uncertain. Germline CDR1 is MGHDK and CDR2 is SYGVNS. The V end lost 3 bases, the J end lost 6 bases, and 11 bases lay between the germline ends. The CDR3 is 14 amino acids. CDR3 nucleotides: TGTGCCAGCAGTGATTGGCGAGGTTATGAAAAACTGTTTTTT. Translating it yields CASSDWRGYEKLFF.

This chain connects TRBV7-9 to TRBJ2-5, with TRBD2 identical over 16 bases. J lost 2 bases, V lost 5 bases, and 5 bases had no gene match. Germline loops: CDR1 SEHNR, CDR2 FQNEAQ (reference sequence). The CDR3 runs 17 residues. CDR3 amino acids: CASSRGLAGGNQETQYF. The DNA for the CDR3 is TGTGCCAGCAGCCGGGGACTAGCGGGGGGGAATCAAGAGACCCAGTACTTC.

V gene TRBV7-6 combines with J gene TRBJ2-1; 9 bases line up with TRBD1. Trimming at V came to 3 bases and at J to 6 bases, leaving 9 bases not matched to a gene. CDR3 length: 16 amino acids. Per the germline V gene, CDR1 is SGHVS and CDR2 is FNYEAQ. The CDR3 DNA reads TGTGCCAGCAGCTTTTTCGGGACAGGGATTCTCAATGAGCAGTTCTTC. Protein sequence: CASSFFGTGILNEQFF.

The rearrangement joins TRBV6-1 to TRBJ1-4; 7 bases align to TRBD1. The CDR3 has 15 amino acids. The V gene end was trimmed by 8 bases and the J gene end by 7 bases; junction bases not matched to a gene: 13. CDR1 MNHNS and CDR2 SASEGT come from the germline V gene. Here the CDR3 DNA reads TGTGCCAGCGGAAACAGGGGCCTGGAGGGTGAAAAACTGTTTTTT. Its protein product is CASGNRGLEGEKLFF.

This clone has more than one count but fewer than ten. The chain combines TRBV11-2 with TRBJ1-1; tentative D call: TRBD1 (6 bases). The V end lost 5 bases, the J end lost 0 bases, and 19 bases lay between the germline ends. The CDR3 consists of 17 residues. Germline CDR1 is SGHAT and CDR2 is FQNNGV. This chain's CDR3 is CASSLRLIGQLNTEAFF. The CDR3 DNA reads TGTGCCAGCAGCCTCCGACTTATAGGACAGTTGAACACTGAAGCTTTCTTT.

The rearrangement joins TRBV28 to TRBJ1-1; D is unresolved. Germline V lookup: CDR1 MDHEN, CDR2 SYDVKM. This CDR3 has 14 residues. V was clipped by 7 bases and J by 0 bases, with 12 bases between them. The CDR3 reads CASMFGSLNTEAFF. The CDR3 DNA reads as TGTGCCAGCATGTTCGGGAGCCTGAACACTGAAGCTTTCTTT.